The sequence of this TCR beta chain was determined in a study of blood T cell repertoires in COVID-19. The repertoire was sequenced with immunoSEQ multiplex PCR; TCRdb's copy has only in-frame clones and lacks some. The sample includes approximately 140,000 clones, roughly 87% of them seen just once. This clone was detected only a few times. CDR3 length equals 14 residues. Germline CDR1 SGHNT, CDR2 YYREEE (reference sequence). V lost 2 bases to trimming and J lost 10 bases; unmatched junction nucleotides: 9. Sequencing used peripheral blood. The V call is TRBV5-4, the J call TRBJ2-1; 7 positions agree with TRBD2. This TCR came from a woman aged 55 to 70 with active or convalescent COVID-19. DNA for the CDR3: TGTGCCAGCAGCTTCGGACTAGTTGTAACCGAGCAGTTCTTC. As protein: CASSFGLVVTEQFF. Full variable domain (rest looked up from reference TRBV5-4 and TRBJ2-1): ETGVTQSPTHLIKTRGQQVTLRCSSQSGHNTVSWYQQALGQGPQFIFQYYREEENGRGNFPPRFSGLQFPNYSSELNVNALELDDSALYLCASSFGLVVTEQFFGPGTRLTVL.